The 27 T cell receptor beta chains reported below all come from one sample, sequenced in a study of regulatory T cells in long-lasting Graves disease. iRepertoire HTBI primers and Arm-PCR of CDR3 regions built TCR beta libraries. TCRdb re-analysed the multiplex PCR reads in MiXCR, keeping a single row per CDR3 protein. This table holds a few hundred thousand distinct CDR3 sequences, roughly 21% found once. Time point of the sample: persistent/refractory GD, antithyroid drugs over 5 years with positive TRAb. PBMC-extracted RNA yielded the TCR library. The sequences come from peripheral blood mononuclear cells (PBMCs), collected when the disease was refractory, from a patient treated with antithyroid drugs. These receptors were obtained from a female donor with Graves disease.

The sample holds a few counts of this clonotype. The chain is built from TRBV7-9 and TRBJ2-3, with 9 positions matching TRBD2. V dropped 3 bases and J dropped 2; count of bases not matched to a gene: 3. Germline assignment: CDR1 SEHNR and CDR2 FQNEAQ (reference sequence). The CDR3 runs 15 residues. DNA for the CDR3: TGTGCCAGCAGCTTGGTAGCGGGAGACACAGATACGCAGTATTTT. Translated: CASSLVAGDTDTQYF.

The chain uses TRBV6-1 and TRBJ1-6; TRBD1 agrees at 8 bases. Germline values: CDR1 MNHNS, CDR2 SASEGT. This CDR3 region has 19 residues. V dropped 6 bases and J dropped 6; count of bases not matched to a gene: 19. The CDR3 protein is CASSPTPSPTGEPNSPLHF. In DNA, the CDR3 is TGTGCCAGCAGCCCGACCCCTTCCCCGACAGGGGAACCTAATTCACCCCTCCACTTT.

This clonotype was seen at least ten times. The chain carries TRBV24-1 and TRBJ2-7; tentative D call: TRBD1 (5 bases). CDR1 is KGHDR and CDR2 is SFDVKD in the germline V gene. Trimming removed 3 bases from V and 6 bases from J, with 5 bases in between. The CDR3 extends over 11 amino acids. The chain's CDR3 is CATSDGAEQYF. CDR3 nucleotides: TGTGCCACCAGTGATGGGGCCGAGCAGTACTTC.

Written as DNA, the CDR3 is TGTGCCAGCAGTTTAATAGGGGAGAGAGATACGCAGTATTTT. Its translation is CASSLIGERDTQYF. The chain employs TRBV12-3 or TRBV12-4 and TRBJ2-3, with D tentatively TRBD1 or TRBD2 (5 bases each). The CDR3 sequence is 14 residues long. The V gene lost 2 bases and the J gene lost 5 bases, with 11 bases spanning the gap.

This chain joins TRBV7-8 and TRBJ2-3, with a tentative D call TRBD1 (6 bases). CDR3 length equals 17 residues. Trimming shortened V by 2 bases and J by 5 bases, and 20 bases separated the two germline ends. In germline, CDR1 is SGHVS, CDR2 FQNEAQ. The CDR3 nucleotides read TGTGCCAGCAGCTTACCTCCCTACAGGGATTTGGGAGATACGCAGTATTTT. Protein sequence: CASSLPPYRDLGDTQYF.

J is TRBJ1-2 and V is TRBV19; 7 bases align to TRBD1. This CDR3 has 17 amino acids. V trimming: 4 bases; J trimming: 8 bases; junction bases outside the gene matches: 19. CDR1 is LNHDA, CDR2 SQIVND, per germline (reference sequence). The CDR3 region is CASSTRTGRKVRGGYTF. DNA of the CDR3: TGTGCCAGTAGTACCCGGACAGGCCGAAAAGTAAGGGGAGGCTACACCTTC.

This clonotype was observed many times. This chain links TRBV5-5 with TRBJ2-5; D unresolved. The V and J ends lost 1 base and 2 bases respectively, with 15 bases between them. The CDR3 is 16 residues long. The V gene's germline CDR1 is SGHKS and CDR2 YYEKEE (reference sequence). CDR3 residues: CASSLSSFLMQETQYF. The CDR3 coding sequence is TGTGCCAGCAGCTTGTCCTCTTTCCTGATGCAAGAGACCCAGTACTTC.

This clonotype was detected only a few times. This may be a read error: a much more frequent sequence differs by one nucleotide. This chain joins TRBV20-1 and TRBJ2-5; 8 bases match TRBD1. This CDR3 contains 13 residues. CDR1 and CDR2 from the germline V gene are DFQATT and SNEGSKA (reference sequence). DNA for the CDR3: TGCAGTGCCCCCCAGGGGGCTGGGGAGACCCAGTGCTTC. It translates to CSAPQGAGETQCF.

The V call is TRBV19, the J call TRBJ2-7; D remains ambiguous. V lost 5 bases and J 0 bases, leaving 14 bases between the germline ends. This CDR3 is built from 15 residues. Germline values: CDR1 LNHDA, CDR2 SQIVND (reference sequence). CDR3 sequence (DNA): TGTGCCAGTAGTCATTGGCGAAAGAGCTCCTACGAGCAGTACTTC. This translates into CASSHWRKSSYEQYF. Drawing the rest from reference TRBV19 and TRBJ2-7, the complete variable domain is DGGITQSPKYLFRKEGQNVTLSCEQNLNHDAMYWYRQDPGQGLRLIYYSQIVNDFQKGDIAEGYSVSREKKESFPLTVTSAQKNPTAFYLCASSHWRKSSYEQYFGPGTRLTVT.

This clonotype was observed many times. The rearrangement links TRBV28 to TRBJ2-7, with TRBD1 matching 7 bases. The CDR3 has 14 amino acids. CDR1 and CDR2 (germline): MDHEN, SYDVKM. The V gene end was trimmed by 3 bases and the J gene end by 3 bases; junction bases not matched to a gene: 5. CDR3 DNA: TGTGCCAGCAGTTTTGGCAGGGGGTACTACGAGCAGTACTTC. Its protein product is CASSFGRGYYEQYF.

The chain links TRBV7-2 to TRBJ1-3; the D is unclear. The ends were cut back, 2 bases at V and 15 bases at J, with 14 bases in the middle. From germline, CDR1 is SGHTA and CDR2 FQGNSA. CDR3 size: 12 residues. CDR3: CASSLYPYQPYF. CDR3 nucleotide sequence: TGTGCCAGCAGCTTATACCCCTACCAACCATATTTT.

Only a few counts were recorded for this clonotype. The rearrangement uses TRBV19 and TRBJ2-5; weak D call: TRBD2 (6 bases). CDR3 length: 15 residues. CDR1 is LNHDA and CDR2 is SQIVND in the germline V gene (reference sequence). V was trimmed by 8 bases and J by 5 bases, leaving 21 bases between them. The CDR3: CASRGQGGGYETQYF. Here the CDR3 DNA reads TGTGCCAGTCGCGGCCAGGGTGGAGGGTATGAGACCCAGTACTTC.

In its sample, this clonotype was seen many times. The chain couples TRBV12-3 or TRBV12-4 to TRBJ1-2; D unclear. V was trimmed by 5 bases and J by 8 bases, leaving 15 bases between them. This CDR3 contains 13 residues. In nucleotides, the CDR3 is TGTGCCAGCAGTAGCGATGGGCCGGGAGGCTACACCTTC. Translating it yields CASSSDGPGGYTF.

The table lists this clonotype with many counts. The genes are TRBV28 and TRBJ2-4, with unresolved D. The V gene lost 10 bases and the J gene lost 5 bases, with 21 bases spanning the gap. The germline V gene has CDR1 MDHEN and CDR2 SYDVKM. CDR3 size: 15 residues. This chain's CDR3 is CATLGHGRLENIQYF. The CDR3 DNA reads as TGTGCCACCCTCGGTCACGGCAGGCTGGAAAACATTCAGTACTTC.

This clonotype appeared many times. The V and J genes are TRBV13 and TRBJ1-2, with TRBD1 matching over 12 bases. This CDR3 is built from 17 residues. Germline CDR1 PRHDT, CDR2 FYEKMQ (reference sequence). V lost 6 bases to trimming and J lost 2 bases; unmatched junction nucleotides: 10. CDR3 region: CASRARGTGGGNYGYTF. DNA for the CDR3: TGTGCCAGCAGGGCCCGCGGGACAGGGGGCGGAAACTATGGCTACACCTTC.

This clonotype was recorded many times. The chain's CDR3 is CASSLDRGQPQHF. The CDR3 nucleotides are TGTGCCAGCAGCTTAGACAGGGGGCAGCCCCAGCATTTT. The rearrangement uses TRBV28 and TRBJ1-5; 9 positions agree with TRBD1. The V and J ends lost 6 bases and 7 bases, in that order; junction bases with no gene match: 4. Germline CDR1 reads MDHEN; CDR2 reads SYDVKM. The CDR3 consists of 13 residues. Using reference TRBV28 and TRBJ1-5 for the parts outside the CDR3, the full variable domain is DVKVTQSSRYLVKRTGEKVFLECVQDMDHENMFWYRQDPGLGLRLIYFSYDVKMKEKGDIPEGYSVSREKKERFSLILESASTNQTSMYLCASSLDRGQPQHFGDGTRLSIL.

This clonotype was picked up many times. This chain connects TRBV12-3 or TRBV12-4 to TRBJ1-4; D is undetermined. The germline V and J ends were trimmed by 7 bases and 6 bases, with 15 bases remaining between them. CDR3 length: 14 amino acids. The CDR3 sequence: CASTPTGRDEKLFF. CDR3 nucleotides: TGTGCCAGCACTCCCACTGGGAGGGATGAAAAACTGTTTTTT.

This clonotype was seen more than once but under ten times. This chain uses TRBV7-8 with TRBJ2-2; D gene unclear. The CDR3 is made up of 14 amino acids. V lost 4 bases and J lost 1, with 7 bases in between. Germline V CDR1 and CDR2: SGHVS, FQNEAQ. The CDR3 nucleotides read TGTGCCAGCAGCTCCAGACAGAACACCGGGGAGCTGTTTTTT. Its protein product is CASSSRQNTGELFF.

The sample holds a few counts of this clonotype. The chain combines TRBV7-9 with TRBJ2-7; 7 positions match TRBD1. The V gene's germline CDR1 is SEHNR and CDR2 FQNEAQ (reference sequence). The ends lost 6 bases at V and 4 bases at J; junction bases unmatched: 9. This CDR3 region has 14 residues. Written as DNA, the CDR3 is TGTGCCAGCAGTTCCGGGACAGCACTTTACGAGCAGTACTTC. It yields the protein CASSSGTALYEQYF.

This clonotype has only a few counts. This may stem from a read error, because a much larger clone lies one nucleotide away. This chain joins TRBV11-2 and TRBJ1-5; D uncertain. Germline CDR1 SGHAT, CDR2 FQNNGV. The CDR3 spans 13 residues. The CDR3 reads CARSFQSDQPQHF. The DNA of the CDR3 is TGTGCCAGGAGCTTCCAGAGTGATCAGCCCCAGCATTTT.

V and J are TRBV6-5 and TRBJ1-1; unclear D gene. Trimming pared 0 bases from V and 0 bases from J, leaving 11 bases between. Germline CDR1 is MNHEY and CDR2 is SVGAGI. The length of the CDR3 is 16 residues. Written as DNA, the CDR3 is TGTGCCAGCAGTTACTCAGCCGAACCCATGAACACTGAAGCTTTCTTT. It is translated as CASSYSAEPMNTEAFF.

This clonotype was found a few times. The V and J genes are TRBV20-1 and TRBJ2-7, with 9 bases lining up with TRBD1. The germline CDR1 and CDR2 sequences are DFQATT and SNEGSKA (reference sequence). V was clipped by 2 bases and J by 3 bases; unmatched bases: 8. The CDR3 totals 15 residues. The CDR3 sequence: CSARPTGQGSYEQYF. As DNA, the CDR3 is TGCAGTGCTAGACCCACCGGACAGGGGAGCTACGAGCAGTACTTC.

This clonotype has just a few counts. V is TRBV5-1 and J is TRBJ1-1; a possible D gene is TRBD1 (5 bases). Germline V CDR1 and CDR2: SGHRS, YFSETQ. This CDR3 is 13 amino acids long. The ends were cut back, 0 bases at V and 7 bases at J, with 10 bases in the middle. CDR3 in amino acids: CASSLAGTDEAFF. The CDR3 DNA reads TGCGCCAGCAGCTTGGCCGGGACGGATGAAGCTTTCTTT.

The chain recombines TRBV6-1 with TRBJ1-6, with a possible D match to TRBD1 (6 bases). Trimming took 5 bases from V and 7 from J, leaving 15 bases between them. The CDR3 is 15 residues long. CDR1 is MNHNS and CDR2 is SASEGT in the germline V gene. CDR3 coding DNA: TGTGCCAGCAGTCAGGGGCCCCACGCCAATTCACCCCTCCACTTT. Its protein product is CASSQGPHANSPLHF.

This clonotype has only a few counts. V and J are TRBV20-1 and TRBJ1-1, with D possibly matching TRBD1 (6 bases). From germline, CDR1 is DFQATT and CDR2 SNEGSKA (reference sequence). Between the trimmed V and J ends, which lost 7 bases and 0 bases, there was a span of 15 bases. The CDR3 totals 14 residues. CDR3 in amino acids: CSGQEREMNTEAFF. The DNA for the CDR3 is TGCAGTGGACAGGAAAGGGAGATGAACACTGAAGCTTTCTTT.

This clonotype was picked up many times. The CDR3 region has the DNA TGCGCCAGCAGCCCGGTAGTGGTGGGCTTAGCCAAAAACATTCAGTACTTC. Its protein product is CASSPVVVGLAKNIQYF. The chain couples TRBV5-1 to TRBJ2-4, with no clear D. The germline CDR1 and CDR2 sequences are SGHRS and YFSETQ. V was cut by 4 bases and J by 0 bases, with 17 bases left in between. This CDR3 spans 17 amino acids.

In this sample, this clonotype turned up many times. The chain links TRBV28 to TRBJ2-5; TRBD1 agrees at 8 bases. The germline V gene encodes CDR1 MDHEN and CDR2 SYDVKM. V lost 5 bases to trimming and J lost 5 bases; unmatched junction nucleotides: 16. The CDR3 sequence is 17 residues long. The CDR3 protein is CASSLSPGQGFGETQYF. The CDR3 coding sequence is TGTGCCAGCAGTCTATCACCCGGACAGGGCTTCGGGGAGACCCAGTACTTC. The complete variable domain, with remaining parts taken from reference TRBV28 and TRBJ2-5, reads DVKVTQSSRYLVKRTGEKVFLECVQDMDHENMFWYRQDPGLGLRLIYFSYDVKMKEKGDIPEGYSVSREKKERFSLILESASTNQTSMYLCASSLSPGQGFGETQYFGPGTRLLVL.